This section outlines one T cell receptor beta chain sequence together with its context. Here immunoSEQ multiplex PCR was the method, and the copy in TCRdb shows in-frame clones only, minus some. This sample yields more than 75,000 clones, of which more than 85% are seen a single time; over 6.5% belongs to the top ten. This sample was taken from a study of T cell responses to AZD1222 COVID-19 vaccine. The sample in question was peripheral blood, obtained on day 0 of AZD1222 vaccination. This sequence was found in an adult in good health.

CDR3 nucleotides: TGTGCCAGCAGCAGCCTGGGGACAGGGGTAGCCAAAAACATTCAGTACTTC. Protein: CASSSLGTGVAKNIQYF. The chain uses TRBV11-2 and TRBJ2-4, with 10 bases fitting TRBD1. V shed 5 bases, J shed 0 bases, and the junction held 7 bases outside the gene matches. There are 17 residues in the CDR3. The germline V gene encodes CDR1 SGHAT and CDR2 FQNNGV.